This is a list of T cell receptor beta chains from one sample in a study of OX40 agonist ivuxolimab in advanced cancers. The data were produced by immunoSEQ multiplex PCR, yet TCRdb's version contains in-frame clones alone and is incomplete. The sample includes about 70,000 clones, roughly 89% seen only once; the top ten take under 3.5%. The source was CD4+ or CD8+ T cells sorted from blood, collected in a trial of the OX40 agonist ivuxolimab. Every receptor here comes from an adult with an advanced solid tumor such as melanoma, head and neck, liver or kidney cancer. Each CDR3 is given with its conserved first and last residue. The D gene is left open where the match is weak. Rows give clone size only sometimes, using once, few, many, or a class for an expanded clone.

clone_size: once; j_call: TRBJ2-1; d_call: TRBD2; v_call: TRBV19; cdr3_aa: CASSITSGGINEQFF; cdr3_nt: TGTGCCAGTAGTATTACTAGCGGGGGTATAAATGAGCAGTTCTTC
clone_size: .; j_call: TRBJ2-4; d_call: .; v_call: TRBV2; cdr3_aa: CASSPGDPNIQYF; cdr3_nt: TGTGCCAGCAGCCCGGGGGATCCAAACATTCAGTACTTC
clone_size: .; j_call: TRBJ1-6; d_call: TRBD1; v_call: TRBV7-9; cdr3_aa: CASSLGQGVDSPLHF; cdr3_nt: TGTGCCAGCAGCTTAGGACAGGGGGTGGATTCACCCCTCCACTTT
clone_size: few; j_call: TRBJ1-1; d_call: TRBD1; v_call: TRBV5-1; cdr3_aa: CASSLRTGENTEAFF; cdr3_nt: TGCGCCAGCAGCCTCCGGACAGGGGAAAACACTGAAGCTTTCTTT
clone_size: .; j_call: TRBJ2-3; d_call: .; v_call: TRBV7-9; cdr3_aa: CASSAARGADTQYF; cdr3_nt: TGTGCCAGCAGCGCCGCCCGGGGGGCGGATACGCAGTATTTT
clone_size: .; j_call: TRBJ2-6; d_call: .; v_call: TRBV9; cdr3_aa: CASTINRVTGANVLTF; cdr3_nt: TGTGCCAGCACTATCAATAGGGTTACTGGGGCCAACGTCCTGACTTTC
clone_size: .; j_call: TRBJ2-2; d_call: .; v_call: TRBV5-4; cdr3_aa: CASSLFGGNTGELFF; cdr3_nt: TGTGCCAGCAGCTTGTTCGGGGGGAACACCGGGGAGCTGTTTTTT
clone_size: .; j_call: TRBJ1-6; d_call: .; v_call: TRBV28; cdr3_aa: CASRGGSDSPLHF; cdr3_nt: TGTGCCAGCAGGGGGGGCAGCGATTCACCCCTCCACTTT
clone_size: .; j_call: TRBJ2-1; d_call: TRBD2; v_call: TRBV5-1; cdr3_aa: CASSPSGGNSYNEQFF; cdr3_nt: TGCGCCAGCAGCCCAAGCGGGGGGAACTCCTACAATGAGCAGTTCTTC
clone_size: .; j_call: TRBJ1-2; d_call: TRBD1; v_call: TRBV5-1; cdr3_aa: CASSPGQGGSYGYTF; cdr3_nt: TGCGCCAGCAGCCCCGGACAGGGGGGTAGCTATGGCTACACCTTC
clone_size: .; j_call: TRBJ1-1; d_call: .; v_call: TRBV23-1; cdr3_aa: CASSQSEGGNTEAFF; cdr3_nt: TGCGCCAGCAGTCAATCCGAGGGGGGGAACACTGAAGCTTTCTTT
clone_size: .; j_call: TRBJ2-7; d_call: .; v_call: TRBV19; cdr3_aa: CARKPTTPSYEQYF; cdr3_nt: TGTGCCAGGAAGCCCACTACACCGTCCTACGAGCAGTACTTC
clone_size: once; j_call: TRBJ2-7; d_call: .; v_call: TRBV6-5; cdr3_aa: CASSYVGTRYEQYF; cdr3_nt: TGTGCCAGCAGTTACGTCGGGACAAGGTACGAGCAGTACTTC
clone_size: .; j_call: TRBJ1-4; d_call: .; v_call: TRBV4-1; cdr3_aa: CASSQGQGGGYEKLFF; cdr3_nt: TGCGCCAGCAGCCAAGGGCAGGGAGGGGGTTATGAAAAACTGTTTTTT
clone_size: .; j_call: TRBJ1-2; d_call: TRBD1; v_call: TRBV19; cdr3_aa: CASSTRQGGPSGYTF; cdr3_nt: TGTGCCAGTAGTACCCGACAGGGAGGCCCGTCCGGCTACACCTTC
clone_size: .; j_call: TRBJ2-2; d_call: .; v_call: TRBV7-6; cdr3_aa: CASSKGRLGGATGELFF; cdr3_nt: TGTGCCAGCAGCAAGGGACGTTTAGGGGGGGCAACCGGGGAGCTGTTTTTT
clone_size: .; j_call: TRBJ2-1; d_call: .; v_call: TRBV6-6; cdr3_aa: CASIYQIAPYNEQFF; cdr3_nt: TGTGCCAGCATATATCAGATAGCGCCCTACAATGAGCAGTTCTTC
clone_size: .; j_call: TRBJ1-6; d_call: TRBD1; v_call: TRBV27; cdr3_aa: CASSRQGINSPLHF; cdr3_nt: TGTGCCAGCAGTCGACAGGGGATTAATTCACCCCTCCACTTT
clone_size: .; j_call: TRBJ2-6; d_call: .; v_call: TRBV28; cdr3_aa: CASGTVRTSGANVLTF; cdr3_nt: TGTGCCAGCGGGACTGTCCGAACCTCTGGGGCCAACGTCCTGACTTTC
clone_size: .; j_call: TRBJ2-1; d_call: TRBD2; v_call: TRBV5-1; cdr3_aa: CASSLTSGGTYEQFF; cdr3_nt: TGCGCCAGCAGTCTGACTAGCGGGGGAACGTATGAGCAGTTCTTC
clone_size: .; j_call: TRBJ1-4; d_call: .; v_call: TRBV28; cdr3_aa: CASSSSTALREKLFF; cdr3_nt: TGTGCCAGCAGTTCCTCGACAGCCCTTCGGGAAAAACTGTTTTTT
clone_size: .; j_call: TRBJ1-1; d_call: TRBD1; v_call: TRBV9; cdr3_aa: CASSVGPQGDTEAFF; cdr3_nt: TGTGCCAGCAGCGTAGGTCCTCAGGGGGACACTGAAGCTTTCTTT
clone_size: .; j_call: TRBJ2-2; d_call: TRBD1; v_call: TRBV5-1; cdr3_aa: CASSLGQGGPGELFF; cdr3_nt: TGCGCCAGCAGCTTGGGACAGGGGGGTCCCGGGGAGCTGTTTTTT